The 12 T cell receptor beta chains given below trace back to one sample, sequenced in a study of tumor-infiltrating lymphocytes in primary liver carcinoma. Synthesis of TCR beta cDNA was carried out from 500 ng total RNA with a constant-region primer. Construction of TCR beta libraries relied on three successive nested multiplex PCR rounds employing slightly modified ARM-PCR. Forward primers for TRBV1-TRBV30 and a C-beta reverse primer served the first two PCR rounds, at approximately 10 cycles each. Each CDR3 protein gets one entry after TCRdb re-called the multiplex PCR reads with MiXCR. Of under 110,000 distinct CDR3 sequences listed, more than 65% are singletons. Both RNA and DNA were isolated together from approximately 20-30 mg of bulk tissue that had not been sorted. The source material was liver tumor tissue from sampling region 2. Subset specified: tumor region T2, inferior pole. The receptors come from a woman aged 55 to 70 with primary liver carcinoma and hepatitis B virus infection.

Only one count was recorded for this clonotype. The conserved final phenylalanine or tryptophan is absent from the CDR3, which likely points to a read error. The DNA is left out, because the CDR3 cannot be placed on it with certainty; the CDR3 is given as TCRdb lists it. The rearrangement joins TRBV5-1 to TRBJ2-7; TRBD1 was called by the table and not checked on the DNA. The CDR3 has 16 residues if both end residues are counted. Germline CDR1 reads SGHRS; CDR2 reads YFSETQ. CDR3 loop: CASSLDGQGLAYELYL.

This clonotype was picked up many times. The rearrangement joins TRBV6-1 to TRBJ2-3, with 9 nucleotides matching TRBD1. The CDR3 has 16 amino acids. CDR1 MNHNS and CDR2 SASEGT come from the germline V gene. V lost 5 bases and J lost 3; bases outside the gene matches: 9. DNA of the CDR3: TGTGCCAGCAGTCCCCACTACAGGGGGCGGACAGATACGCAGTATTTT. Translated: CASSPHYRGRTDTQYF.

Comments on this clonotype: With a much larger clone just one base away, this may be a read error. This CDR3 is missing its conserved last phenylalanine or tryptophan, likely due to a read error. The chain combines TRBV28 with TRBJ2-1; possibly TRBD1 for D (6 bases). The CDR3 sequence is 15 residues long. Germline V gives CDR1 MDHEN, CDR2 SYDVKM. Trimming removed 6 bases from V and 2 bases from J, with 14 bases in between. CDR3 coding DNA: TGTGCCAGCAGCCCCGCCAGGGGAACCTACAATGAGCAGTTCCTC. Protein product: CASSPARGTYNEQFL.

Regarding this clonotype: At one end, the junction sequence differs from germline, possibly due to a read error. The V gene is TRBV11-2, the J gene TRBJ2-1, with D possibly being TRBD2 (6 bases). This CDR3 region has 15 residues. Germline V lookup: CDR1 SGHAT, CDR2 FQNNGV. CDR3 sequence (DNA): TGTACCAGCAGTTTAACATCACCGTCCACGGGGGAGCAATTCTTC. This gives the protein CTSSLTSPSTGEQFF.

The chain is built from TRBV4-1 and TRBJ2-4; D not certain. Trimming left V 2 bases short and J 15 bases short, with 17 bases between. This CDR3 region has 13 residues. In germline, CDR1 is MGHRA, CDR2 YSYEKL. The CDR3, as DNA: TGCGCCAGCAGCCAACAAGACGCAGGCACGAGGTACTTC. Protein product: CASSQQDAGTRYF.

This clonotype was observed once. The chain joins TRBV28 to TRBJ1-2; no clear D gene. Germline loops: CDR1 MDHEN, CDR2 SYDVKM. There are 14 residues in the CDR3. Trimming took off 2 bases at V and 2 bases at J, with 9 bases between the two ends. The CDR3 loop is CASSLDLGNYGYTF. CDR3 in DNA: TGTGCCAGCAGTTTAGATCTAGGGAACTATGGCTACACCTTC.

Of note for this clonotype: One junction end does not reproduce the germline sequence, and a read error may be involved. CDR3 sequence reads: CASARPGGVNTEVFF. DNA for the CDR3: TGTGCCAGCGCCCGCCCAGGAGGCGTGAACACTGAAGTTTTCTTT. The V call is TRBV28, the J call TRBJ1-1, with unresolved D. Germline CDR1 and CDR2: MDHEN and SYDVKM. CDR3 size: 15 residues.

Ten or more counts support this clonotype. The CDR3 region is CASSLTSGSSYEQYF. The CDR3 nucleotides read TGTGCCAGCAGTTTGACTAGCGGGAGCTCCTACGAGCAGTACTTC. V usage is TRBV6-5 and J usage is TRBJ2-7; 12 bases agree with TRBD2. Germline CDR1 reads MNHEY; CDR2 reads SVGAGI. J gave up 0 bases and V 4 bases, and 1 base lay outside the gene matches. This CDR3 has 15 amino acids.

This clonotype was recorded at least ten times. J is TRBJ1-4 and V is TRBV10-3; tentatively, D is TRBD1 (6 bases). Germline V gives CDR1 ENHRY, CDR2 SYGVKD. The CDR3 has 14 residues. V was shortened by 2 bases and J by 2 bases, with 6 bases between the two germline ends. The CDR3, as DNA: TGTGCCATCAGTGAGGGGGGCACTAATGAAAAACTGTTTTTT. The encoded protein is CAISEGGTNEKLFF.

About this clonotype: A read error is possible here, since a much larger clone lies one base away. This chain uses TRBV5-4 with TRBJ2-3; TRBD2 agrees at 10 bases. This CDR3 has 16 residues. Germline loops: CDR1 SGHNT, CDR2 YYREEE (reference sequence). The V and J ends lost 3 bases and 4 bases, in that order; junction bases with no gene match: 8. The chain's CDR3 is CASSSGTSGNADTQYF. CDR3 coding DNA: TGTGCCAGCAGCTCCGGCACTAGCGGGAATGCAGATACGCAGTATTTT.

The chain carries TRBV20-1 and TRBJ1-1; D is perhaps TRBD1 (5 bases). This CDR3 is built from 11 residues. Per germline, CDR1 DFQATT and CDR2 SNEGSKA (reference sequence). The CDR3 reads CIQGTNTEAFF. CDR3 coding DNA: TGCATCCAAGGGACGAACACTGAAGCTTTCTTT.

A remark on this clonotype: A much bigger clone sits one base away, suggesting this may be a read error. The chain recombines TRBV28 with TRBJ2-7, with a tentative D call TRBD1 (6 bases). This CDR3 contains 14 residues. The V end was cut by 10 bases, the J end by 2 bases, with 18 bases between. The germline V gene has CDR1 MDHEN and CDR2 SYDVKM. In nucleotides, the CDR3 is TGTGCCAACAGGGCCTCGGACAGAGCCTACGAGCAGTACTTC. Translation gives CANRASDRAYEQYF.